The 15 T cell receptor beta chains given below trace back to one sample, sequenced in a study of blood T cell repertoires in COVID-19. Clones were sequenced by immunoSEQ multiplex PCR, and TCRdb holds only the in-frame ones, with some missing. Of about 210,000 clones in the sample, 89% were seen once. The sample comprised PBMCs or T cells enriched from blood (not recorded which). These receptors originate from a woman aged 18-29 years who had recovered from COVID-19.

J is TRBJ2-3 and V is TRBV20-1, with D possibly being TRBD1 (5 bases). Trimming left V 5 bases short and J 4 bases short, with 7 bases between. The CDR3 contains 11 residues. In germline, CDR1 is DFQATT, CDR2 SNEGSKA (reference sequence). The CDR3 sequence: CSADRSDTQYF. In DNA form, the CDR3 reads TGCAGTGCTGACAGATCAGATACGCAGTATTTT.

The CDR3 bases are TGTGCCAGCAGCGTATATGGCACTAGCGGGGCCACAGATACGCAGTATTTT. This sequence encodes CASSVYGTSGATDTQYF. The chain combines TRBV9 with TRBJ2-3, with 10 bases identical to TRBD2. Germline V gene data show CDR1 as SGDLS and CDR2 as YYNGEE. The CDR3 is 17 amino acids. Germline trimming cut 1 base from V and 2 bases from J; bases unmatched to any gene: 7.

This rearrangement joins TRBV4-1 to TRBJ2-5, with TRBD2 matching over 10 bases. The CDR3 contains 17 residues. CDR1 is MGHRA, CDR2 YSYEKL, per germline. Unmatched junction bases numbered 7, after V lost 3 bases and J lost 0 bases. The CDR3 DNA reads as TGCGCCAGCAGCCACCCGGGTAGCGGGGGGTACCAAGAGACCCAGTACTTC. It translates to CASSHPGSGGYQETQYF.

This chain connects TRBV3-1 (or the pseudogene TRBV3-2) to TRBJ1-5; D might be TRBD1 (6 bases). This CDR3 is 16 amino acids long. From germline, CDR1 is LGHDT and CDR2 YNNKEL (reference sequence). The germline V and J ends were trimmed by 4 bases and 2 bases, with 15 bases remaining between them. The DNA of the CDR3 is TGTGCCAGCAGCCTCGGGGGGGCCAGAGGCAATCAGCCCCAGCATTTT. This encodes CASSLGGARGNQPQHF.

V and J are TRBV19 and TRBJ2-1; 10 bases fit TRBD1. The junction had 7 bases not matched to a gene; V was cut back by 5 bases and J by 6 bases. The CDR3 length is 15 residues. CDR1 is LNHDA, CDR2 SQIVND, per germline (reference sequence). For the CDR3, the DNA is TGTGCCAGTAGTCGCCCCGGGACAGGGGTCAATGAGCAGTTCTTC. It specifies CASSRPGTGVNEQFF.

The genes are TRBV6-5 and TRBJ1-1; the D is unclear. CDR1 and CDR2 (germline): MNHEY, SVGAGI. The ends were cut back, 5 bases at V and 1 base at J, with 8 bases in the middle. The CDR3 is made up of 13 amino acids. Here the CDR3 reads CASSQSQNTEAFF. CDR3 nucleotide sequence: TGTGCCAGCAGTCAAAGCCAGAACACTGAAGCTTTCTTT.

This sequence joins TRBV7-5 and TRBJ1-2; the table's D call, TRBD1, has no DNA check behind it. TRBV7-5 is marked as a pseudogene. The CDR3 consists of 18 residues. The CDR3 nucleotides are TGTGCCAGAAGCTTAATGTGTAGGACAGGAAAGGTAGTGAATGGCTACACCTTC. Protein product: CARSLMCRTGKVVNGYTF.

V usage is TRBV24-1 and J usage is TRBJ2-5, with TRBD2 matching over 8 bases. The CDR3 covers 15 residues. V shed 5 bases and J 3 bases; nucleotides not matched to a gene: 7. Germline V lookup: CDR1 KGHDR, CDR2 SFDVKD. DNA for the CDR3: TGTGCCACCAGTGCCAGCGGGGGTCCGAAAGAGACCCAGTACTTC. Its protein is CATSASGGPKETQYF.

This clone has a handful of counts. The CDR3 loop is CASSPSDRRTVGELFF. Written as DNA, the CDR3 is TGTGCCAGCAGCCCATCTGACAGGCGGACGGTCGGGGAGCTGTTTTTT. The chain has TRBV3-1 (or the pseudogene TRBV3-2) and TRBJ2-2, with D perhaps TRBD1 (6 bases). CDR3 length: 16 residues. Germline V gene data show CDR1 as LGHDT and CDR2 as YNNKEL (reference sequence). V was pared by 4 bases and J by 7 bases, with 19 bases between.

This clone has only one observation. This chain joins TRBV15 and TRBJ1-3, with 8 bases that match TRBD1. CDR1 LNHNV and CDR2 YYDKDF come from the germline V gene (reference sequence). This CDR3 is built from 15 residues. The V and J ends lost 0 bases and 4 bases, in that order; junction bases with no gene match: 2. The CDR3 coding sequence is TGTGCCACCAGCAGAGATAGGACAGGGGGAAACACCATATATTTT. It encodes CATSRDRTGGNTIYF.

Regarding this clone: The sample carries other DNA sequences with the same CDR3. The chain recombines TRBV11-3 with TRBJ2-7; TRBD1 is a possible D gene (5 bases). The ends were cut back, 2 bases at V and 1 base at J, with 6 bases in the middle. Germline CDR1 reads SGHNT; CDR2 reads YENEEA. CDR3 length: 13 amino acids. The CDR3 here is CASSLRGSYEQYF. CDR3 DNA: TGTGCCAGCAGCTTAAGGGGATCCTACGAGCAGTACTTC.

This chain links TRBV2 with TRBJ1-1, with 8 bases that match TRBD1. With V trimmed by 6 bases and J by 1 base, 10 bases remained unmatched. Germline-derived CDR1 and CDR2 are SNHLY and FYNNEI. CDR3 length: 16 residues. The chain's CDR3 is CASRPRQGAQNTEAFF. DNA of the CDR3: TGTGCCAGCAGGCCCCGGCAGGGGGCGCAGAACACTGAAGCTTTCTTT.

The rearrangement uses TRBV3-1 (or the pseudogene TRBV3-2) and TRBJ2-3; TRBD2 might be the D (6 bases). The V end lost 2 bases, the J end lost 4 bases, and 22 bases lay between the germline ends. The germline CDR1 and CDR2 sequences are LGHDT and YNNKEL (reference sequence). The CDR3 extends over 18 amino acids. DNA for the CDR3: TGTGCCAGCAGCCAACCCGGAATGGGTGGAGGGAGCCCAGATACGCAGTATTTT. Translated: CASSQPGMGGGSPDTQYF.

This clone was seen once. This rearrangement joins TRBV5-1 to TRBJ1-1; possibly TRBD1 for D (6 bases). The CDR3 is 15 residues long. Trimming removed 0 bases from V and 7 bases from J, with 16 bases in between. CDR1 and CDR2 (germline): SGHRS, YFSETQ. This chain's CDR3 is CASSLALRGGLEAFF. In nucleotides, the CDR3 is TGCGCCAGCAGCTTGGCCCTCCGGGGGGGCCTTGAAGCTTTCTTT.

The chain recombines TRBV14 with TRBJ2-7; D ambiguous. V lost 4 bases and J lost 3, with 16 bases in between. This CDR3 has 15 amino acids. CDR1 and CDR2 (germline): SGHDN, FVKESK. CDR3 in DNA: TGTGCCAGCAGCCCTTCCGTGGGCCCAGTCTACGAGCAGTACTTC. This sequence encodes CASSPSVGPVYEQYF.